What follows is one T cell receptor delta chain and its context. This clone appeared a few times. The antigen this receptor binds is unknown. A read error likely explains why the TCRdb protein, taken from a much larger clone, differs from this DNA's translation at residue 3; the protein shown is translated from the DNA. These data are taken from a study of γδ T cells in repeated Plasmodium falciparum infection (TCRdb year 2021). For context, the study as a whole: The natural-infection arm enrolled Malian children exposed to intense seasonal malaria transmission, compared against age and gender matched Australian children. Five malaria-naive U.S. adults underwent four controlled human malaria infections by bites from P. falciparum NF54-infected Anopheles stephensi mosquitoes over 644 days. Samples from controlled-infection subjects were taken at baseline, right before selected infections, and 21 days after each infection. Malian gammadelta TCR repertoires were analysed cross-sectionally during no-transmission periods and were analysed longitudinally across acute febrile malaria episodes. Using both natural infection in Mali and controlled human malaria infection, the study looked at the way repeated Plasmodium falciparum infection shapes the human gammadelta T cell repertoire.

Reading from cysteine to phenylalanine, the CDR3 counts 21 amino acids. CDR3 DNA is the only sequence kept; it has 63 bases, read in frame from the first base. CDR1 TVYSNPD and CDR2 GDNSRS are derived from the germline V gene (reference sequence). For bulk TCR repertoire analysis, Vgamma9/Vdelta2+ and Vdelta2-negative gammadelta T cell populations were flow-sorted out of peripheral blood mononuclear cells. On the study overall, not on this receptor specifically: Compared with the repertoires of Australian children, the Vdelta2-negative gammadelta TCR repertoires of Malian children appeared more clonally expanded, less diverse and less shared. The controlled-infection cohort was small, limiting analysis of inter-individual variability in gammadelta T cell responses. A highly stable polyclonal repertoire over time and infection, with many inter-individual overlapping TCRgamma sequences, was shown by Vgamma9/Vdelta2+ TCR repertoires. Generalizability was limited because the Malian cohort came from a small rural village made up predominantly of one ethnic group. In Vdelta2-negative, largely Vdelta1+, gammadelta TCR repertoires, repeated controlled infections appeared to drive waves of new clonotype selection.

The library was built by means of multiplex PCR. Data came from an Illumina MiSeq. From each sorted gammadelta T cell sample, both TCR gamma (TRG) and TCR delta (TRD) chains were sequenced. The original pipeline was this. The repertoire analyses used clonotype tree plots, the accumulated frequency of the top 20 clonotypes, and diversity index (DI) and D75 metrics. TCRdb recomputed clones from the public reads with CATT; identical DNA rows were then combined. The V and J calls come from TCRdb's annotation, not from the publication. For this sample the table gives approximately 50,000 delta-chain clones, of which about 1.9% were detected only once. The top ten clones comprise roughly a quarter of the sample.

This TCR came from a pool of human donors (malaria-infected and uninfected, not separated). The chain couples TRDV3 to TRDJ1; the D segment may tentatively be TRDD1 or TRDD3, each giving 5 matched bases. The J gene is absent in TCRdb and was assigned here via DNA matching to germline. Sequenced: gamma-delta T cells from blood. CDR3 reads: CALSSHSMRGRFGGYTDKLIF. The nucleotide sequence reads as follows: TGTGCCCTTAGCTCCCATAGTATGAGGGGTCGTTTCGGGGGGTACACCGATAAACTCATCTTT.